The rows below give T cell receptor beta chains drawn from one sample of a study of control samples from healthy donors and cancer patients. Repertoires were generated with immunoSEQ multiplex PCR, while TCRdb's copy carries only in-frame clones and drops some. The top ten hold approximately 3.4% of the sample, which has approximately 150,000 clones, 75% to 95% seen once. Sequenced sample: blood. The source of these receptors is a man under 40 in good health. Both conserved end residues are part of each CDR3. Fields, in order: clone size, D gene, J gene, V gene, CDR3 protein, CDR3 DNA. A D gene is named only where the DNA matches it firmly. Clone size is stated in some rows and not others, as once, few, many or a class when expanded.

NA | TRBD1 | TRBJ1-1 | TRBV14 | CASSQVRDSEAFF | TGTGCCAGCAGCCAAGTCCGGGACAGTGAAGCTTTCTTT
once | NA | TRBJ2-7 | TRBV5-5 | CASSLANTQWEQYF | TGTGCCAGCAGCTTGGCCAATACCCAGTGGGAGCAGTACTTC
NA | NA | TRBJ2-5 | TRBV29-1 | CSVYRGGLKETQYF | TGCAGCGTGTACAGGGGGGGACTGAAAGAGACCCAGTACTTC
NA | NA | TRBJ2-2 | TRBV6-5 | CASSTRDSLGELFF | TGTGCCAGCAGTACCCGGGACTCCCTCGGGGAGCTGTTTTTT
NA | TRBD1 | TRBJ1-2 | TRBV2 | CASKEGASRGYTF | TGTGCCAGCAAAGAGGGGGCTTCCCGTGGCTACACCTTC
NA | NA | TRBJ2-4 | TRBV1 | CTSSQDEAGKNIQYF | TGCACCAGCAGCCAAGATGAAGCAGGCAAAAACATTCAGTACTTC
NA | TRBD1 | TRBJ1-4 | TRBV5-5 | CASSPRMGQANEKLFF | TGTGCCAGCAGCCCACGGATGGGACAGGCTAATGAAAAACTGTTTTTT
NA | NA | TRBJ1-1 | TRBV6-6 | CASSYSRGNTEAFF | TGTGCCAGCAGTTACTCGAGGGGGAACACTGAAGCTTTCTTT
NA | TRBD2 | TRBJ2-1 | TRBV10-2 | CASSEPGGPVGEQFF | TGCGCCAGCAGTGAGCCGGGGGGGCCGGTCGGAGAGCAGTTCTTC
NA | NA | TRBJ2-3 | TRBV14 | CASSRTVISSTDTQYF | TGTGCCAGCAGTCGGACAGTTATTTCTAGCACAGATACGCAGTATTTT
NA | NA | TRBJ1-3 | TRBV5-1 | CASSLTVSGNTIYF | TGCGCCAGCAGCTTGACAGTCTCTGGAAACACCATATATTTT
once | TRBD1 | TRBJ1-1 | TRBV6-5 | CASRTGEEAFF | TGTGCCAGCCGGACAGGGGAAGAAGCTTTCTTT
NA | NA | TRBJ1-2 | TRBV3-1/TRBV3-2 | CASSQTPGSGYTF | TGTGCCAGCAGCCAGACGCCGGGGTCTGGCTACACCTTC
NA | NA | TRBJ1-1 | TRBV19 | CASSGSHRTEAFF | TGTGCCAGTAGTGGCAGCCACAGGACTGAAGCTTTCTTT
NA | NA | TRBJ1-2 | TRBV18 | CASSRTELYGYTF | TGTGCCAGCTCCCGAACAGAGCTGTATGGCTACACCTTC
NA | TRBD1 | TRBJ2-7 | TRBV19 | CASSHGTGVPGEQYF | TGTGCCAGTAGTCACGGGACAGGGGTTCCCGGCGAGCAGTACTTC
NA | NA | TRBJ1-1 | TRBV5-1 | CASSLGTEAFF | TGCGCCAGCAGCTTGGGCACTGAAGCTTTCTTT
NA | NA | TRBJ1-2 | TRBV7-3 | CASSPDGNYGYTF | TGTGCCAGCAGTCCTGACGGCAACTATGGCTACACCTTC
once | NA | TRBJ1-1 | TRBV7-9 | CASSLARWGEGWYTEAFF | TGTGCCAGCAGCTTAGCGAGGTGGGGGGAAGGCTGGTACACTGAAGCTTTCTTT
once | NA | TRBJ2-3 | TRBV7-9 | CASSLGSNRASSTDTQYF | TGTGCCAGCAGCTTAGGGTCGAACAGGGCATCTAGCACAGATACGCAGTATTTT
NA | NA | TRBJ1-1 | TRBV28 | CASSLWLNTEAFF | TGTGCCAGCAGTTTATGGTTGAACACTGAAGCTTTCTTT
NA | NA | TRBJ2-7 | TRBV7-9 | CASSSFGGDYEQYF | TGTGCCAGCAGCTCTTTTGGGGGCGACTACGAGCAGTACTTC
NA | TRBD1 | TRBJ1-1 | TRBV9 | CASSSDRDFSEAFF | TGTGCCAGCAGCTCAGACAGGGATTTCTCTGAAGCTTTCTTT
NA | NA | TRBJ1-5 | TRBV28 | CASSLEVQPQHF | TGTGCCAGCAGTTTAGAAGTTCAGCCCCAGCATTTT
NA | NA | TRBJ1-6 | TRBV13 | CASSLAGRPSPLHF | TGTGCCAGCAGCCTCGCGGGGCGCCCTTCACCCCTCCACTTT
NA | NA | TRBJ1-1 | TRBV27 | CASSFARNTEAFF | TGTGCCAGCAGTTTTGCCAGGAACACTGAAGCTTTCTTT
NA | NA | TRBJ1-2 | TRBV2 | CAVEAWGYGYTF | TGTGCCGTTGAAGCGTGGGGCTATGGCTACACCTTC
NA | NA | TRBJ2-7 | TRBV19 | CASSIPGGQKDEQYF | TGTGCCAGTAGTATCCCGGGGGGACAGAAGGACGAGCAGTACTTC
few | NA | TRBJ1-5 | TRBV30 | CAWSSDSNQPQHF | TGTGCCTGGTCCTCGGATAGCAATCAGCCCCAGCATTTT
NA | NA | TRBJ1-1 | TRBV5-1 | CASSLGPQNTEAFF | TGCGCCAGCAGCTTGGGGCCACAGAACACTGAAGCTTTCTTT
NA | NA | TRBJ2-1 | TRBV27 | CASSLSNIPHNEQFF | TGTGCCAGCAGTTTATCAAACATCCCCCACAATGAGCAGTTCTTC
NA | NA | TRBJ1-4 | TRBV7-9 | CASSPRGSATNEKLFF | TGTGCCAGCAGCCCCCGGGGCTCAGCAACTAATGAAAAACTGTTTTTT
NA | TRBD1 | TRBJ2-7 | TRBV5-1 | CASSRVGQGLYEQYF | TGCGCCAGCAGCCGGGTGGGACAGGGTTTGTACGAGCAGTACTTC
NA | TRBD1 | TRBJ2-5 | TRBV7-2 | CASSRDRGRETQYF | TGTGCCAGCAGCCGGGACAGGGGGCGAGAGACCCAGTACTTC
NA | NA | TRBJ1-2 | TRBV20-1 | CSARDVGYTF | TGCAGTGCTAGAGATGTGGGCTACACCTTC
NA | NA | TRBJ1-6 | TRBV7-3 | CASSRNYNSPLHF | TGTGCCAGCAGCCGCAATTATAATTCACCCCTCCACTTT
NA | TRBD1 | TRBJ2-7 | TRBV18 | CASRSGQVDKTYEQYF | TGTGCCAGCCGATCGGGACAGGTAGACAAGACCTACGAGCAGTACTTC
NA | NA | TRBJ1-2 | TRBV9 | CTSSDGRVYGYTF | TGTACCAGCAGCGACGGGCGAGTCTATGGCTACACCTTC
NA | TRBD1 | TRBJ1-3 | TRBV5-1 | CASSLDGTGYGNTIYF | TGCGCCAGCAGCTTAGACGGGACAGGATACGGAAACACCATATATTTT
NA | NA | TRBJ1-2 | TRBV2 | CASSGTENYGYTF | TGTGCCAGCAGTGGGACGGAAAACTATGGCTACACCTTC
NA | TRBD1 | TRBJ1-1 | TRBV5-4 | CASSLGPGQGLEAFF | TGTGCCAGCAGCTTGGGACCGGGACAGGGTCTTGAAGCTTTCTTT
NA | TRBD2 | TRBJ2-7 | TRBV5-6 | CASSPPTMTSGDPYEQYF | TGTGCCAGCAGCCCACCAACGATGACTAGCGGGGATCCCTACGAGCAGTACTTC
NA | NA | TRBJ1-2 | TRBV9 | CASSVQGDNYGYTF | TGTGCCAGCAGCGTACAGGGTGATAACTATGGCTACACCTTC
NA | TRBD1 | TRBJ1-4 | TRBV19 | CASSMGQPNEKLFF | TGTGCCAGTAGTATGGGACAGCCAAATGAAAAACTGTTTTTT
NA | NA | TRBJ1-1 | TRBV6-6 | CASSYSRQLNTEAFF | TGTGCCAGCAGTTACTCCCGGCAGCTTAACACTGAAGCTTTCTTT
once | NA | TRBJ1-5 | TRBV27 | CASSLEGGQPQHF | TGTGCCAGCAGTTTAGAGGGGGGCCAGCCCCAGCATTTT
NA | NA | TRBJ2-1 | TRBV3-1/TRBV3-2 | CASSQVETYYNEQFF | TGTGCCAGCAGCCAAGTGGAGACTTACTACAATGAGCAGTTCTTC
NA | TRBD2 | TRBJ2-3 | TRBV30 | CAWSVRSGGADTQYF | TGTGCCTGGAGTGTACGTAGCGGGGGGGCAGATACGCAGTATTTT
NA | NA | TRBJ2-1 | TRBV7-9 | CASSLSLADEQFF | TGTGCCAGCAGCTTAAGCTTAGCGGATGAGCAGTTCTTC
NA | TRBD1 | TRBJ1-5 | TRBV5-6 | CASSLAGGAAQPQHF | TGTGCCAGCAGCTTGGCAGGGGGCGCGGCTCAGCCCCAGCATTTT
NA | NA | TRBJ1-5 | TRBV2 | CASSEGGRGNQPQHF | TGTGCCAGCAGTGAAGGGGGTCGGGGCAATCAGCCCCAGCATTTT
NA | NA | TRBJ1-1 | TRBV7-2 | CASSLKRTVNTEAFF | TGTGCCAGCAGCTTAAAGCGGACGGTGAACACTGAAGCTTTCTTT
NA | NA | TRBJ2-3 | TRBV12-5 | CASMEGVTSTDTQYF | TGTGCTAGCATGGAGGGCGTGACTAGCACAGATACGCAGTATTTT